These 16 T cell receptor beta chains originate from one sample sequenced in a study of control samples from healthy donors and cancer patients. Sequencing used immunoSEQ multiplex PCR; TCRdb keeps in-frame clones, though not all of them. The sample lists 150,000 to 200,000 clones, over 85% occurring once. Sequencing was performed on blood. Every receptor here comes from a man aged 30 to 45 in good health.

The gene calls are TRBV20-1 and TRBJ1-4; D unclear. The CDR3 has 11 residues. V was shortened by 5 bases and J by 5 bases, with 6 bases between the two germline ends. Germline lookup yields CDR1 DFQATT and CDR2 SNEGSKA (reference sequence). CDR3 amino acids: CSAAGNEKLFF. The CDR3 DNA sequence: TGCAGTGCTGCCGGCAATGAAAAACTGTTTTTT.

The chain couples TRBV7-2 to TRBJ2-5; the D call may be TRBD1 or TRBD2 (5 bases each). CDR3 size: 14 residues. Trimming pared 5 bases from V and 6 bases from J, leaving 16 bases between. Germline-derived CDR1 and CDR2 are SGHTA and FQGNSA. The CDR3 coding sequence is TGTGCCAGCAGCCCACCGCGAGGGGCCAAGACCCAGTACTTC. Residues: CASSPPRGAKTQYF.

The J gene is TRBJ1-5, the V gene TRBV28; D gene uncertain. V lost 3 bases and J lost 7, with 7 bases in between. Germline V lookup: CDR1 MDHEN, CDR2 SYDVKM. The CDR3 consists of 12 residues. The CDR3 DNA follows: TGTGCCAGCAGTTTCATCCCCCAGCCCCAGCATTTT. Its protein product is CASSFIPQPQHF.

This chain links TRBV6-5 with TRBJ1-2; 7 bases agree with TRBD1. The CDR3 length is 15 residues. After removal of 0 bases from V and 2 bases from J, the junction contained 3 bases not matched to a gene. Germline values: CDR1 MNHEY, CDR2 SVGAGI. CDR3 protein: CASSYSRQGNYGYTF. CDR3 in DNA: TGTGCCAGCAGTTACTCGCGACAGGGAAACTATGGCTACACCTTC.

This chain joins TRBV28 and TRBJ2-7; maybe TRBD2 (6 bases). Trimming removed 4 bases at V and 3 bases at J, with 22 bases between. In germline, CDR1 is MDHEN, CDR2 SYDVKM. There are 17 residues in the CDR3. The CDR3: CASSSPPGVTEFYEQYF. Here the CDR3 DNA reads TGTGCCAGCAGTTCTCCCCCGGGAGTGACGGAATTCTACGAGCAGTACTTC.

The rearrangement uses TRBV6-5 and TRBJ1-1; perhaps TRBD1 as D (5 bases). V was pared by 6 bases and J by 5 bases, with 16 bases between. The CDR3 totals 14 residues. CDR1 and CDR2 (germline): MNHEY, SVGAGI. CDR3 protein: CASRRGPTGTEAFF. DNA for the CDR3: TGTGCCAGCAGGAGGGGCCCGACGGGGACTGAAGCTTTCTTT.

This clone was seen just once. The chain recombines TRBV30 with TRBJ1-2; a possible D gene is TRBD1 (6 bases). The CDR3 contains 14 residues. V was shortened by 1 base and J by 8 bases, with 17 bases between the two germline ends. The V gene's germline CDR1 is GTSNPN and CDR2 SVGIG (reference sequence). This CDR3 is CAWSGGQGALGYTF. CDR3 in DNA: TGTGCCTGGAGTGGGGGGCAGGGTGCGTTGGGCTACACCTTC.

The J gene is TRBJ2-7, the V gene TRBV12-3 or TRBV12-4; possibly TRBD2 for D (5 bases). The CDR3 runs to 12 residues. Trimming shortened V by 6 bases and J by 2 bases, and 8 bases separated the two germline ends. CDR3 loop: CASSRGPYEQYF. CDR3 sequence (DNA): TGTGCCAGCAGCCGCGGGCCCTACGAGCAGTACTTC.

The chain employs TRBV2 and TRBJ1-1; D unclear. Deletions cut 3 bases from V and 5 bases from J, with 13 bases between. CDR1 and CDR2 (germline): SNHLY, FYNNEI. The CDR3 sequence is 14 residues long. CDR3 sequence reads: CASSDRSRGTEAFF. DNA of the CDR3: TGTGCCAGCAGTGATCGCTCTCGAGGGACTGAAGCTTTCTTT.

The chain uses TRBV6-5 and TRBJ1-5; D ambiguous. V lost 4 bases to trimming and J lost 0 bases, with 4 bases between them. In germline, CDR1 is MNHEY, CDR2 SVGAGI. CDR3 length: 13 residues. Written as DNA, the CDR3 is TGTGCCAGCAGTTTGGGTAGCAATCAGCCCCAGCATTTT. Its translation: CASSLGSNQPQHF.

The chain combines TRBV7-8 with TRBJ2-6, with D possibly called TRBD1 or TRBD2 (8 bases each). Germline V CDR1 and CDR2: SGHVS, FQNEAQ. The V and J ends lost 10 bases and 0 bases respectively, with 19 bases between them. The CDR3 is made up of 17 amino acids. For the CDR3, the DNA is TGTGCCACACGGGGGGGGACAGGTACCTCTGGGGCCAACGTCCTGACTTTC. Translation gives CATRGGTGTSGANVLTF. Complete variable domain (other parts from reference TRBV7-8 and TRBJ2-6): GAGVSQSPRYKVAKRGQDVALRCDPISGHVSLFWYQQALGQGPEFLTYFQNEAQLDKSGLPSDRFFAERPEGSVSTLKIQRTQQEDSAVYLCATRGGTGTSGANVLTFGAGSRLTVL.

This clone was seen a single time. Compared with germline, one end of the junction differs, possibly owing to a read error. The V gene is TRBV18, the J gene TRBJ2-7; TRBD1 or TRBD2 may be the D gene (5 bases each). Germline V gives CDR1 KGHSH, CDR2 LQKENI. The CDR3 sequence is 14 residues long. CDR3 sequence: CASSPPGRPYEQYF. In nucleotides, the CDR3 is TGTGCCAGCTCTCCACCGGGACGGCCCTACGAGCAGTACTTC.

The V call is TRBV12-5, the J call TRBJ2-1; 8 nucleotides line up with TRBD1. V was clipped by 4 bases and J by 4 bases; unmatched bases: 9. Germline CDR1 and CDR2: LGHNT and FRNRAP. The CDR3 loop spans 16 amino acids. This chain's CDR3 is CASGSPRTGRYNEQFF. Written as DNA, the CDR3 is TGTGCTAGTGGTTCACCGAGGACAGGGAGGTACAATGAGCAGTTCTTC.

The rearrangement links TRBV6-1 to TRBJ1-2; 8 positions agree with TRBD1. This CDR3 spans 17 amino acids. Germline values: CDR1 MNHNS, CDR2 SASEGT. The trim removed 4 bases at V and 8 bases at J, leaving 18 bases unmatched. In DNA form, the CDR3 reads TGTGCCAGCAGTGGTACCGGGACAGGCCTATATATGAGGGGCTACACCTTC. It yields the protein CASSGTGTGLYMRGYTF.

This clone was found once. The chain links TRBV10-3 to TRBJ1-1; D remains unclear. CDR3 length equals 14 residues. V was pared by 2 bases and J by 1 base, with 8 bases between. Per germline, CDR1 ENHRY and CDR2 SYGVKD. CDR3 bases: TGTGCCATCAGTGAGCCTTCGAGGAACACTGAAGCTTTCTTT. Translated, it gives CAISEPSRNTEAFF.

The gene calls are TRBV7-9 and TRBJ1-4; TRBD1 matches 8 bases. The CDR3 spans 15 residues. With 4 bases clipped from V and 8 bases from J, the junction kept 9 bases outside the gene matches. CDR1 is SEHNR and CDR2 is FQNEAQ in the germline V gene (reference sequence). The CDR3 region has the DNA TGTGCCAGCAGCTCCGCTGGCAGGGGGCAAGAAAAACTGTTTTTT. Residues: CASSSAGRGQEKLFF.